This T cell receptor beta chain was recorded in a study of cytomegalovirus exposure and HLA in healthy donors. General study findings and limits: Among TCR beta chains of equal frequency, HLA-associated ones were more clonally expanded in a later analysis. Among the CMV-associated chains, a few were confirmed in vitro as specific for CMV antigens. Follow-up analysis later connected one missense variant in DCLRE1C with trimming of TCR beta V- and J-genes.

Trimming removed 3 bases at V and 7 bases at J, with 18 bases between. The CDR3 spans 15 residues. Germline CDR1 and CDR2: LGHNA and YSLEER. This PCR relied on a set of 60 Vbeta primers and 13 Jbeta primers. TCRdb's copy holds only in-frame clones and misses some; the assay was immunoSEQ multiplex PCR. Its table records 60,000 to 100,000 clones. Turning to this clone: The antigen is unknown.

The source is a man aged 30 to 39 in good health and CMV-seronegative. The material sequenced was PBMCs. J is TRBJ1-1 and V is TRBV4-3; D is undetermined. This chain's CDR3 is CASSQMNGRSGEAFF. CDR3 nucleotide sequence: TGCGCCAGCAGCCAGATGAATGGGAGGTCCGGTGAAGCTTTCTTT.